This passage covers 26 T cell receptor beta chains from one sample sequenced in a study of blood T cell repertoires in COVID-19. The protocol was immunoSEQ multiplex PCR, while the TCRdb copy is restricted to in-frame clones and leaves out a portion. The sample consists of under 350,000 clones, just over 85% of them appearing once. Sequenced: PBMCs or T cells enriched from blood (not recorded which). The receptor source for this set is a man aged 30 to 45 who had recovered from COVID-19.

This sequence joins TRBV25-1 and TRBJ1-1; perhaps TRBD1 as D (6 bases). CDR1 MGHDK and CDR2 SYGVNS come from the germline V gene. Trimming removed 6 bases from V and 5 bases from J, with 16 bases in between. This CDR3 is built from 14 residues. This CDR3 reads CASRERGRGTEAFF. CDR3 bases: TGTGCCAGCAGAGAGAGGGGGAGGGGTACTGAAGCTTTCTTT.

The rearrangement links TRBV7-6 to TRBJ2-7, with TRBD1 identical over 8 bases. The germline gives CDR1 SGHVS, CDR2 FNYEAQ. The CDR3 runs 15 residues. V was clipped by 6 bases and J by 2 bases; unmatched bases: 9. CDR3 nucleotide sequence: TGTGCCAGCAGTCGCGGGACAGGTTCCCCCTACGAGCAGTACTTC. It encodes CASSRGTGSPYEQYF.

The rearrangement joins TRBV9 to TRBJ2-1, with TRBD1 as a possible D gene (5 bases). The germline gives CDR1 SGDLS, CDR2 YYNGEE. Trimming shortened V by 5 bases and J by 3 bases, and 15 bases separated the two germline ends. The CDR3 covers 15 residues. The DNA of the CDR3 is TGTGCCAGCAGTAATTGGCCCGACAGCTACAATGAGCAGTTCTTC. Amino acids: CASSNWPDSYNEQFF.

The CDR3 reads CASSAEGSTNEKLFF. The CDR3 DNA follows: TGTGCCAGCAGTGCGGAGGGTTCAACTAATGAAAAACTGTTTTTT. J is TRBJ1-4 and V is TRBV28; D not certain. Germline assignment: CDR1 MDHEN and CDR2 SYDVKM. This CDR3 has 15 residues. V was pared by 5 bases and J by 0 bases, with 10 bases between.

The gene calls are TRBV30 and TRBJ1-1; D gene uncertain. This CDR3 is 15 amino acids long. The germline gives CDR1 GTSNPN, CDR2 SVGIG (reference sequence). V was trimmed by 1 base and J by 4 bases, leaving 16 bases between them. The CDR3 coding sequence is TGTGCCTGGAGTGAGATCCCCGCGGCGGGCACTGAAGCTTTCTTT. Translating gives CAWSEIPAAGTEAFF.

The CDR3 coding sequence is TGTGCCAGCAGCCCCAAGGGGGCCCCATATGGCTACACCTTC. It translates to CASSPKGAPYGYTF. The V gene is TRBV3-1 (or the pseudogene TRBV3-2), the J gene TRBJ1-2, with TRBD1 matching over 7 bases. CDR1 and CDR2 (germline): LGHDT, YNNKEL (reference sequence). V gave up 4 bases and J gave up 5 bases; unmatched junction bases: 7. CDR3 length equals 14 residues.

The V and J genes are TRBV13 and TRBJ2-7; TRBD2 matches at 11 bases. Trimming took 5 bases from V and 6 from J; bases not matched to a gene: 12. The CDR3 has 16 amino acids. From germline, CDR1 is PRHDT and CDR2 FYEKMQ (reference sequence). DNA of the CDR3: TGTGCCAGCAGCCCCTCGCTAGCGGGGGGCCGAGCCGAGCAGTACTTC. Translation: CASSPSLAGGRAEQYF.

This sequence joins TRBV3-1 (or the pseudogene TRBV3-2) and TRBJ1-2; D gene ambiguous. With 1 base removed from V and 4 bases from J, the gap between germline ends came to 13 bases. The CDR3 is made up of 15 amino acids. Germline values: CDR1 LGHDT, CDR2 YNNKEL (reference sequence). DNA for the CDR3: TGTGCCAGCAGCCAAGCCTCGGGGATCGCCTATGGCTACACCTTC. Translation: CASSQASGIAYGYTF.

The chain combines TRBV28 with TRBJ2-7; D is uncertain. CDR1 MDHEN and CDR2 SYDVKM come from the germline V gene. V was pared by 5 bases and J by 0 bases, with 11 bases between. The length of the CDR3 is 14 residues. CDR3 protein: CASSVTESSYEQYF. The CDR3 region has the DNA TGTGCCAGCAGTGTAACAGAGAGCTCCTACGAGCAGTACTTC.

J is TRBJ1-1 and V is TRBV2; 10 positions agree with TRBD1. The CDR3 runs 15 residues. From germline, CDR1 is SNHLY and CDR2 FYNNEI. V lost 4 bases to trimming and J lost 10 bases; unmatched junction nucleotides: 12. The CDR3 nucleotides read TGTGCCAGCAGTGTCCTTTCCGGGACAGGGGTCGGAGCTTTCTTT. It codes for CASSVLSGTGVGAFF. The full variable domain, rest sourced from reference TRBV2 and TRBJ1-1, is EPEVTQTPSHQVTQMGQEVILRCVPISNHLYFYWYRQILGQKVEFLVSFYNNEISEKSEIFDDQFSVERPDGSNFTLKIRSTKLEDSAMYFCASSVLSGTGVGAFFGQGTRLTVV.

This clone was recorded once. The chain links TRBV7-8 to TRBJ2-5, with D maybe TRBD2 (5 bases). CDR3 length equals 13 residues. Germline V gives CDR1 SGHVS, CDR2 FQNEAQ. Trimming took 4 bases from V and 3 from J, leaving 9 bases between them. CDR3 residues: CASSSLGEETQYF. The CDR3 coding sequence is TGTGCCAGCAGCTCGCTCGGGGAAGAGACCCAGTACTTC.

This sequence joins TRBV7-2 and TRBJ2-7; TRBD1 might be the D (5 bases). CDR1 and CDR2 from the germline V gene are SGHTA and FQGNSA. Trimming pared 3 bases from V and 5 bases from J, leaving 14 bases between. The length of the CDR3 is 14 residues. The CDR3 nucleotides are TGTGCCAGCAGCTTTATCCAGGGTCATCACGAGCAGTACTTC. Its protein is CASSFIQGHHEQYF.

This rearrangement joins TRBV27 to TRBJ1-2; 9 bases are a match to TRBD1. The CDR3 is made up of 14 amino acids. The V segment lost 4 bases and the J segment 5 bases; nucleotides outside the gene matches: 5. In germline, CDR1 is MNHEY, CDR2 SMNVEV (reference sequence). The CDR3 sequence is CASSSRTGEYGYTF. In DNA form, the CDR3 reads TGTGCCAGCAGTTCCCGGACAGGGGAGTATGGCTACACCTTC.

V usage is TRBV18 and J usage is TRBJ1-2; D unclear. The germline gives CDR1 KGHSH, CDR2 LQKENI. This CDR3 comprises 15 residues. V lost 5 bases to trimming and J lost 4 bases, with 17 bases between them. The DNA for the CDR3 is TGTGCCAGCTCATCCGGAGGGTCCCTGGGCTATGGCTACACCTTC. Translation: CASSSGGSLGYGYTF. The whole variable domain, remainder taken from reference TRBV18 and TRBJ1-2, is NAGVMQNPRHLVRRRGQEARLRCSPMKGHSHVYWYRQLPEEGLKFMVYLQKENIIDESGMPKERFSAEFPKEGPSILRIQQVVRGDSAAYFCASSSGGSLGYGYTFGSGTRLTVV.

The CDR3, as DNA: TGTGCCAGCAGTACCGGACAGGGAGGAACTGAAGCTTTCTTT. Its protein product is CASSTGQGGTEAFF. The gene calls are TRBV6-6 and TRBJ1-1, with TRBD1 matching over 8 bases. This CDR3 spans 14 amino acids. V lost 5 bases and J lost 5; bases outside the gene matches: 7. CDR1 and CDR2 from the germline V gene are MNHNY and SVGAGI (reference sequence).

Written as DNA, the CDR3 is TGTGCCAGCAGTTACACCCGCGGACAGGGGAACACTGAAGCTTTCTTT. Amino acids: CASSYTRGQGNTEAFF. The chain recombines TRBV6-5 with TRBJ1-1; 8 nucleotides agree with TRBD1. The CDR3 totals 16 residues. CDR1 is MNHEY, CDR2 SVGAGI, per germline. J gave up 1 base and V 2 bases, and 6 bases lay outside the gene matches.

This sequence joins TRBV5-4 and TRBJ1-2; 7 bases are a match to TRBD1. CDR3 size: 11 residues. Germline V gene data show CDR1 as SGHNT and CDR2 as YYREEE (reference sequence). Germline trimming cut 7 bases from V and 6 bases from J; bases unmatched to any gene: 3. CDR3 protein: CASLGGDGYTF. CDR3 coding DNA: TGTGCCAGCTTAGGGGGCGATGGCTACACCTTC.

This clone was seen only a few times. The chain employs TRBV2 and TRBJ2-7; 7 positions match TRBD2. This CDR3 region has 15 residues. Germline-derived CDR1 and CDR2 are SNHLY and FYNNEI. Trimming cost V 6 bases and J 1 base; bases outside gene matches: 9. The DNA of the CDR3 is TGTGCCAGCAGGGGATTCAGGGAGGGGTCCTACGAGCAGTACTTC. Protein product: CASRGFREGSYEQYF.

This clone was observed a few times. The V gene is TRBV2, the J gene TRBJ1-1, with 8 bases identical to TRBD1. CDR1 SNHLY and CDR2 FYNNEI come from the germline V gene. J gave up 3 bases and V 4 bases, and 10 bases lay outside the gene matches. The CDR3 is 16 residues long. Written as DNA, the CDR3 is TGTGCCAGCAGTGCAAATCGAGGACAGGGTCACACTGAAGCTTTCTTT. It is translated as CASSANRGQGHTEAFF. The full variable domain, in which reference TRBV2 and TRBJ1-1 provide the parts outside the CDR3, is EPEVTQTPSHQVTQMGQEVILRCVPISNHLYFYWYRQILGQKVEFLVSFYNNEISEKSEIFDDQFSVERPDGSNFTLKIRSTKLEDSAMYFCASSANRGQGHTEAFFGQGTRLTVV.

The CDR3, as DNA: TGTGCCAGCAGCTCCAAGACTAGCGGGGGCCGACTAAGCGCAGATACGCAGTATTTT. It encodes CASSSKTSGGRLSADTQYF. This chain connects TRBV5-4 to TRBJ2-3, with 12 bases fitting TRBD2. The V gene's germline CDR1 is SGHNT and CDR2 YYREEE (reference sequence). Losses at the gene ends were 3 bases for V and 4 bases for J; bases not matched to a gene: 15. The length of the CDR3 is 19 residues. Variable domain in full (rest from reference TRBV5-4 and TRBJ2-3): ETGVTQSPTHLIKTRGQQVTLRCSSQSGHNTVSWYQQALGQGPQFIFQYYREEENGRGNFPPRFSGLQFPNYSSELNVNALELDDSALYLCASSSKTSGGRLSADTQYFGPGTRLTVL.

The rearrangement uses TRBV5-1 and TRBJ2-1; 7 nucleotides line up with TRBD2. The germline gives CDR1 SGHRS, CDR2 YFSETQ. V trimming: 1 base; J trimming: 4 bases; junction bases outside the gene matches: 5. The CDR3 loop spans 15 amino acids. CDR3 region: CASSLWAGVYNEQFF. CDR3 nucleotide sequence: TGCGCCAGCAGCTTGTGGGCGGGAGTTTACAATGAGCAGTTCTTC. The full variable domain, with the rest looked up from reference TRBV5-1 and TRBJ2-1, is KAGVTQTPRYLIKTRGQQVTLSCSPISGHRSVSWYQQTPGQGLQFLFEYFSETQRNKGNFPGRFSGRQFSNSRSEMNVSTLELGDSALYLCASSLWAGVYNEQFFGPGTRLTVL.

The chain has TRBV19 and TRBJ1-6; no clear D. Germline V gene data show CDR1 as LNHDA and CDR2 as SQIVND (reference sequence). Trimming took 3 bases from V and 7 from J, leaving 10 bases between them. This CDR3 has 14 residues. This CDR3 reads CASSIGQNNSPLHF. DNA for the CDR3: TGTGCCAGTAGTATTGGCCAGAACAATTCACCCCTCCACTTT.

As for this clone: At one boundary the junction diverges from the germline segment, which might be a read error. This CDR3 reads CASSQDLGPTNDGYTF. DNA for the CDR3: TGTGCCAGCAGCCAAGATTTGGGGCCAACTAACGATGGCTACACCTTC. The rearrangement links TRBV3-1 (or the pseudogene TRBV3-2) to TRBJ1-2; possible D gene TRBD1, 5 bases. Per the germline V gene, CDR1 is LGHDT and CDR2 is YNNKEL (reference sequence). CDR3 length: 16 residues.

The chain carries TRBV3-1 (or the pseudogene TRBV3-2) and TRBJ1-4, with D perhaps matching TRBD1 (6 bases). Trimming stripped 1 base from V and 4 bases from J, with 19 bases between. The CDR3 consists of 18 residues. Germline V gene data show CDR1 as LGHDT and CDR2 as YNNKEL (reference sequence). CDR3 nucleotide sequence: TGTGCCAGCAGCCAAGGCCCGCGGGGGGGCGGACTTAATGAAAAACTGTTTTTT. It specifies CASSQGPRGGGLNEKLFF.

This chain's CDR3 is CAWSASSGELFF. The CDR3 DNA sequence: TGTGCCTGGAGTGCCTCGTCCGGGGAGCTGTTTTTT. The V gene is TRBV30, the J gene TRBJ2-2; D gene ambiguous. The CDR3 totals 12 residues. V was trimmed by 1 base and J by 6 bases, leaving 6 bases between them. Germline CDR1 is GTSNPN and CDR2 is SVGIG (reference sequence). Using reference TRBV30 and TRBJ2-2 for the parts outside the CDR3, the full variable domain is SQTIHQWPATLVQPVGSPLSLECTVEGTSNPNLYWYRQAAGRGLQLLFYSVGIGQISSEVPQNLSASRPQDRQFILSSKKLLLSDSGFYLCAWSASSGELFFGEGSRLTVL.

This chain joins TRBV21-1 and TRBJ2-1; TRBD1 is the table's D call and was not checked against the DNA. TRBV21-1 counts as a pseudogene. The CDR3 sequence is 16 residues long. Here the CDR3 reads CASSKSPADRGNEQFF. CDR3 nucleotides: TGTGCCAGCAGCAAATCCCCAGCGGACAGGGGCAATGAGCAGTTCTTC.